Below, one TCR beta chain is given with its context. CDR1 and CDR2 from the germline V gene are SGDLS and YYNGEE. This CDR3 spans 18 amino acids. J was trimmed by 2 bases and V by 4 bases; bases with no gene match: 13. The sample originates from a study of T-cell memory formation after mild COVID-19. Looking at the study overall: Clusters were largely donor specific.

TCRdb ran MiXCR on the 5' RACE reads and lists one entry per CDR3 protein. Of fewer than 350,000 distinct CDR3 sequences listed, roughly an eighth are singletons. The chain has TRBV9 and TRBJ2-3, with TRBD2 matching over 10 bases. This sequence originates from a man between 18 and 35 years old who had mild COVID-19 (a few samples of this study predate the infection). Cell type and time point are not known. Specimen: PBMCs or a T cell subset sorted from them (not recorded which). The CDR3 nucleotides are TGTGCCAGCAGCTCAGCCAGAAGCGGGGGGGCCGACACAGATACGCAGTATTTT. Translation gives CASSSARSGGADTDTQYF.